Listed below are T cell receptor beta chains from one sample, sequenced in a study of blood T cell repertoires in COVID-19. Assay: immunoSEQ multiplex PCR; the TCRdb copy retains only in-frame clones and omits some. The table lists some 700,000 clones, 85% to 90% of them singletons, with around 0.3% in the top ten. Specimen: peripheral blood. The receptors were gathered from a young woman with acute or convalescent COVID-19. Each CDR3 is given with its conserved first and last residue. D genes are given only for firm matches. Expanded clones get a size class; other rows say once, few or many, or leave the size out.

d_call,v_call,clone_size,j_call,cdr3_length,cdr3_aa,cdr3_nt
NA,TRBV29-1,NA,TRBJ1-1,12,CSVRTVNTEAFF,TGCAGCGTTCGGACAGTCAACACTGAAGCTTTCTTT
TRBD1,TRBV6-4,NA,TRBJ1-1,16,CAIPTGTAYMNTEAFF,TGTGCCATCCCAACCGGGACAGCCTACATGAACACTGAAGCTTTCTTT
NA,TRBV3-1/TRBV3-2,few,TRBJ1-1,12,CASSHLGTEAFF,TGTGCCAGCAGCCATCTCGGTACTGAAGCTTTCTTT
TRBD2,TRBV9,NA,TRBJ2-1,22,CASSVAHYLTSGSRRGPNEQFF,TGTGCCAGCAGCGTAGCTCACTACCTCACTAGCGGGTCCCGAAGGGGGCCCAATGAGCAGTTCTTC
NA,TRBV30,once,TRBJ1-2,14,CAWSRTEYDYGYTF,TGTGCCTGGAGTAGAACCGAGTACGACTATGGCTACACCTTC
NA,TRBV5-4,NA,TRBJ1-1,16,CASSPTTGTTYTEALF,TGTGCCAGCAGCCCAACGACCGGGACAACTTACACTGAAGCTCTCTTT
NA,TRBV7-6,NA,TRBJ2-5,16,CASSLGGTTGQETQYF,TGTGCCAGCAGCTTAGGTGGGACAACCGGACAAGAGACCCAGTACTTC
TRBD1,TRBV27,NA,TRBJ1-6,14,CASSLGQGNSPLHF,TGTGCCAGCAGTCTCGGACAGGGTAATTCACCCCTCCACTTT
NA,TRBV6-4,NA,TRBJ1-2,12,CASSGIAGGYTF,TGTGCCAGCAGTGGCATTGCAGGCGGCTACACCTTC
NA,TRBV11-2,NA,TRBJ2-7,16,CASSPGPAVLSYEQYF,TGTGCCAGCAGCCCCGGCCCGGCGGTCCTCTCCTACGAGCAGTACTTC
NA,TRBV12-5,NA,TRBJ2-2,15,CASGQLDSYTGELFF,TGTGCTAGTGGCCAACTCGACAGTTACACCGGGGAGCTGTTTTTT
TRBD1,TRBV9,NA,TRBJ1-2,17,CASSGRDRGWSYYGYTF,TGTGCCAGCAGCGGCCGGGACAGGGGTTGGTCGTACTATGGCTACACCTTC
TRBD1,TRBV6-5,NA,TRBJ1-2,13,CASMSGGLFGYTF,TGTGCCAGCATGTCAGGGGGATTGTTCGGCTACACCTTC
NA,TRBV21-1,NA,TRBJ1-3,16,CASSKVEGPSGNTIYF,TGTGCCAGCAGCAAAGTTGAGGGCCCCTCTGGAAACACCATATATTTT
TRBD1,TRBV5-1,NA,TRBJ1-6,14,CASSPGTGKSPLHF,TGCGCCAGCAGCCCGGGGACAGGGAAATCACCCCTCCACTTT
NA,TRBV3-1/TRBV3-2,NA,TRBJ2-1,14,CASSQRTLHNEQFF,TGTGCCAGCAGCCAACGGACACTACACAATGAGCAGTTCTTC
NA,TRBV28,once,TRBJ1-2,12,CASSQLLGGYTF,TGTGCCAGCAGTCAACTACTAGGCGGCTACACCTTC
NA,TRBV5-4,NA,TRBJ2-1,16,CASSLRGATSYNEQFF,TGTGCCAGCAGCTTGCGGGGGGCCACTTCCTACAATGAGCAGTTCTTC
NA,TRBV6-1,NA,TRBJ1-2,12,CASSDSGGAYTF,TGTGCCAGCAGTGATTCGGGGGGCGCCTACACCTTC
NA,TRBV4-1,NA,TRBJ1-1,14,CASSQHRANTEAFF,TGCGCCAGCAGCCAACACAGGGCGAACACTGAAGCTTTCTTT
NA,TRBV12-3/TRBV12-4,NA,TRBJ1-3,13,CASSLKRVNTIYF,TGTGCCAGCAGTTTAAAGAGGGTAAACACCATATATTTT
NA,TRBV10-3,NA,TRBJ1-1,12,CAISESTDEAFF,TGTGCCATCAGTGAGTCAACAGATGAAGCTTTCTTT
TRBD1,TRBV5-1,NA,TRBJ2-7,14,CASRVEQGAYEQYF,TGCGCCAGCAGGGTGGAACAGGGGGCGTACGAGCAGTACTTC
TRBD1,TRBV9,NA,TRBJ1-1,15,CASSSQDRGFGEAFF,TGTGCCAGCAGCTCCCAGGACAGGGGTTTTGGTGAAGCTTTCTTT
TRBD1,TRBV5-1,NA,TRBJ1-2,14,CASSSRTGNYGYTF,TGCGCCAGCAGCTCGAGGACAGGGAACTATGGCTACACCTTC
TRBD1,TRBV15,NA,TRBJ2-1,15,CATSSVDREDNEQFF,TGTGCCACCAGCAGTGTAGACAGGGAAGACAATGAGCAGTTCTTC
TRBD1,TRBV6-5,NA,TRBJ1-6,16,CASSYWGRGQGSPLHF,TGTGCCAGCAGTTACTGGGGCAGGGGGCAAGGTTCACCCCTCCACTTT
NA,TRBV6-4,once,TRBJ2-2,16,CASSDEAKRRTGELFF,TGTGCCAGCAGCGACGAAGCGAAACGAAGGACCGGGGAGCTGTTTTTT